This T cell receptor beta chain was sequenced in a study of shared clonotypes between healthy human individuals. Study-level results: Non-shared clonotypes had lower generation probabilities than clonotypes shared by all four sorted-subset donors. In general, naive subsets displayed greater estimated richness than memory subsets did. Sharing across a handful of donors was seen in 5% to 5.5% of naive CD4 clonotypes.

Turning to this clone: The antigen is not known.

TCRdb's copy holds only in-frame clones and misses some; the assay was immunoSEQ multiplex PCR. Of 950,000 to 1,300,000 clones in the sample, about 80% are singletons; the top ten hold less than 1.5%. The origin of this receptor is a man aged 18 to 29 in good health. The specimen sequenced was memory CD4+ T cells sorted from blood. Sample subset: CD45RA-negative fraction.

DNA of the CDR3: TGTGCCAGCAGTGAAGTCGGACAGGGGTACGGCAATGAGCAGTTCTTC. Amino acids: CASSEVGQGYGNEQFF. The gene calls are TRBV2 and TRBJ2-1; 9 bases are a match to TRBD1. Germline CDR1 is SNHLY and CDR2 is FYNNEI. CDR3 size: 16 residues. Trimming at V came to 1 base and at J to 6 bases, leaving 7 bases not matched to a gene.